This T cell receptor beta chain was sequenced for a study of cytomegalovirus exposure and HLA in healthy donors. The PCR employed 60 Vbeta primers together with 13 Jbeta primers. Measured with immunoSEQ multiplex PCR; TCRdb has only the in-frame clones, and not every one. The sample holds fewer than 100,000 clones; roughly 78% are singletons and the top ten take 4% to 5.5%. Regarding the study as a whole: Later analysis associated a missense DCLRE1C variant with TCR beta V- and J-gene trimming. Under in vitro conditions, three CMV-associated chains were confirmed as specific for CMV antigens. HLA allele associations emerged for some 16,000 TCR beta sequences in a later analysis, at 0.05 false discovery rate.

Losses at the gene ends were 3 bases for V and 0 bases for J; bases not matched to a gene: 7. CDR1 is SGHNT and CDR2 is YYREEE in the germline V gene (reference sequence). This CDR3 comprises 16 residues. As to this clone: Its antigen is currently unknown.

The TCR comes from a male donor in good health and CMV-seropositive. Sequencing used PBMCs. The chain has TRBV5-4 and TRBJ1-2; 8 positions match TRBD1. The CDR3 DNA reads TGTGCCAGCAGCTCTCCCACAGGGGGGACTAACTATGGCTACACCTTC. This sequence encodes CASSSPTGGTNYGYTF.